This TCR beta chain was documented in a study of blood T cell repertoires in COVID-19. Libraries were prepared by immunoSEQ multiplex PCR; TCRdb keeps only in-frame clonotypes and omits some of them. The sample carries 85,000 to 90,000 clones, 65% to 90% recorded once. Sequenced material: peripheral blood. The sequence came from a woman at least 80 years old with active or convalescent COVID-19.

DNA of the CDR3: TGCGCCAGCAGCTTGGGGGGCCAGGGGGCACCCCTCCACTTT. This codes for CASSLGGQGAPLHF. This sequence joins TRBV5-1 and TRBJ1-6, with 7 bases aligning to TRBD1. V lost 0 bases to trimming and J lost 11 bases; unmatched junction nucleotides: 5. The CDR3 covers 14 residues. Germline V lookup: CDR1 SGHRS, CDR2 YFSETQ.